The rows below give T cell receptor beta chains drawn from one sample of a study of early T cells in non-severe SARS-CoV-2 infection. TCRdb reprocessed the 5' RACE reads with MiXCR, giving one entry per CDR3 protein. The sample lists tens of thousands of distinct CDR3 sequences; under 9% were seen once. This specimen consisted of whole blood, obtained at baseline. All receptors derive from an adult who was a healthcare worker with PCR-confirmed SARS-CoV-2 infection or an uninfected control (not recorded which). The CDR3 runs from the conserved cysteine through the conserved F or W. The D gene is left open where the match is weak. Clone size is stated in some rows and not others, as once, few, many or a class when expanded.

TRBJ1-1 | TRBV11-1 | . | many | TGTGCCAGCAGCACGGACAGAAACACTGAAGCTTTCTTT | CASSTDRNTEAFF
TRBJ2-7 | TRBV28 | . | many | TGTGCCAGCAGTTTAAGGGTGAGCGAGCAGTACTTC | CASSLRVSEQYF
TRBJ1-1 | TRBV5-1 | . | few | TGCGCCAGCAGCTTGGAAACAGGGAACACTGAAGCTTTCTTT | CASSLETGNTEAFF
TRBJ2-3 | TRBV5-1 | . | many | TGCGCCAGCAGCTCCCGGAAGGGGAGCACAGATACGCAGTATTTT | CASSSRKGSTDTQYF
TRBJ2-3 | TRBV10-3 | TRBD1 | . | TGTGCCATCAGTGGCCACGGGACAGGGCCAGATACGCAGTATTTT | CAISGHGTGPDTQYF
TRBJ1-1 | TRBV7-9 | . | . | TGTGCCACCCCCAGGGCCGACGGGGACACTGAAGCTTTCTTT | CATPRADGDTEAFF
TRBJ2-5 | TRBV18 | . | few | TGTGCCAGCTCACCTTTTTCACAAGAGACCCAGTACTTC | CASSPFSQETQYF
TRBJ2-4 | TRBV11-2 | TRBD1 | . | TGTGCCAGCAGCTTAGGACAGGGGAGAGGAGTAGCCAAAAACATTCAGTACTTC | CASSLGQGRGVAKNIQYF
TRBJ2-1 | TRBV6-2/TRBV6-3 | TRBD2 | . | TGTGCCAGTGGACTAGCGCCTTACAATGAGCAGTTCTTC | CASGLAPYNEQFF
TRBJ2-7 | TRBV29-1 | . | few | TGCAGCGTTCTCTTGACCTACGAGCAGTACTTC | CSVLLTYEQYF
TRBJ2-3 | TRBV7-2 | . | few | TGTGCCAGCAGCTTCTATGGGGATACGCAGTATTTT | CASSFYGDTQYF
TRBJ2-6 | TRBV3-1 | TRBD1 | many | TGTGCCAGCAGCCATTTACAGGGGAGTAGGAACGCTGGGGCCAACGTCCTGACTTTC | CASSHLQGSRNAGANVLTF
TRBJ1-4 | TRBV19 | TRBD1 | few | TGTGCCAGTAGTACTTCGCGGACAGGAGAAAAACTGTTTTTT | CASSTSRTGEKLFF
TRBJ2-7 | TRBV28 | . | . | TGTGCCAGCAGCTCTGGACCAGGCGACTCCTACGAGCAGTACTTC | CASSSGPGDSYEQYF
TRBJ2-7 | TRBV7-2 | TRBD2 | . | TGTGCCAGCAGCTCCGCAGGGACTAGCGGGAGGGCCTACGAGCAGTACTTC | CASSSAGTSGRAYEQYF
TRBJ1-1 | TRBV11-2 | . | . | TGTGCCAGCAGCCCGGCCGGCCAGGCGATGTCTGAAGCTTTCTTT | CASSPAGQAMSEAFF
TRBJ2-7 | TRBV19 | . | many | TGTGCCAGTAGTATTAGCGCGGTGTTTTCCGAGCAGTACTTC | CASSISAVFSEQYF
TRBJ2-7 | TRBV10-2 | . | many | TGCGCCAGCAGTGAGTCGCTGTCCAGCTACGAGCAGTACTTC | CASSESLSSYEQYF